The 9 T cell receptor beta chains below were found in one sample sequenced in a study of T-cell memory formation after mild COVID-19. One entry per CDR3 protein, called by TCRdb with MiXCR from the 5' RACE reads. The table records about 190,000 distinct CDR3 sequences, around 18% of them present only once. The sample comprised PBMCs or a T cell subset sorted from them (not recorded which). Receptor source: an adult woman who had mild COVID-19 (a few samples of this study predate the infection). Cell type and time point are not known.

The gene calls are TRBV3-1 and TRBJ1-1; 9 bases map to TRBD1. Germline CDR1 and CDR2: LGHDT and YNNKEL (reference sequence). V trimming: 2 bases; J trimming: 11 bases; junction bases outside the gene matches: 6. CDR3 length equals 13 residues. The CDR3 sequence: CASSQSRDRAAFF. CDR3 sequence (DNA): TGTGCCAGCAGCCAAAGTCGGGACAGGGCGGCTTTCTTT.

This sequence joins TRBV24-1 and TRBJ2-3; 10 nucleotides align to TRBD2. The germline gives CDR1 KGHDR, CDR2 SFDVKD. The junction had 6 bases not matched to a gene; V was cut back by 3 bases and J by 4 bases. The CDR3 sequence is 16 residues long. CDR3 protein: CATSDPSGRAADTQYF. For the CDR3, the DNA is TGTGCCACCAGTGATCCAAGCGGGAGGGCCGCAGATACGCAGTATTTT.

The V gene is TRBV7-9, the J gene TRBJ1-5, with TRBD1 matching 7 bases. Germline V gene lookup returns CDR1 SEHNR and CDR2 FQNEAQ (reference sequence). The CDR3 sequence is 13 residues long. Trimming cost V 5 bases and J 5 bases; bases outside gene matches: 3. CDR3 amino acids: CASSRQGDQPQHF. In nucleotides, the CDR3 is TGTGCCAGCAGCAGACAGGGCGATCAGCCCCAGCATTTT.

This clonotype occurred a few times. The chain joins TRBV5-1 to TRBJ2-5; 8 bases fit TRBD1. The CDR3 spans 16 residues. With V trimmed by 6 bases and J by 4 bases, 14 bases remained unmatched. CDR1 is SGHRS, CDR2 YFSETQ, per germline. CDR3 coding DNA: TGCGCCAGCACCAAAGTAAACCGCGGGACAGGAGAGACCCAGTACTTC. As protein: CASTKVNRGTGETQYF.

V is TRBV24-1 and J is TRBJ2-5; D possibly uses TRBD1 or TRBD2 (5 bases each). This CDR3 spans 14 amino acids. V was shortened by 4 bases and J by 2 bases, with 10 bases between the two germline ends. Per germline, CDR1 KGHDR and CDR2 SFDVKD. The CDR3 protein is CATSDWDGQETQYF. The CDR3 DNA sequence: TGTGCCACCAGTGACTGGGACGGACAAGAGACCCAGTACTTC.

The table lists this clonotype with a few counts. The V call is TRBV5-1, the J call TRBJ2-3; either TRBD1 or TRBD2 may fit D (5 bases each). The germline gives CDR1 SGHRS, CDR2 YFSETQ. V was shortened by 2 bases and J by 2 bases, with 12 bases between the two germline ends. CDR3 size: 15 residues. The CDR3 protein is CASSLTRGYTDTQYF. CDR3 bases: TGCGCCAGCAGCTTAACGAGGGGTTACACAGATACGCAGTATTTT.

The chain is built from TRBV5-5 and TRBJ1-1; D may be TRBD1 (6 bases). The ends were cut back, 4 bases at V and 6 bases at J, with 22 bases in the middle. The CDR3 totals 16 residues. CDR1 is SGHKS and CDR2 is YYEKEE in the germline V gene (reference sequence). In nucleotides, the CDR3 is TGTGCCAGCAGCCGAAAGGGGGTATCCGGGTTGGCTGAAGCTTTCTTT. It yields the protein CASSRKGVSGLAEAFF.

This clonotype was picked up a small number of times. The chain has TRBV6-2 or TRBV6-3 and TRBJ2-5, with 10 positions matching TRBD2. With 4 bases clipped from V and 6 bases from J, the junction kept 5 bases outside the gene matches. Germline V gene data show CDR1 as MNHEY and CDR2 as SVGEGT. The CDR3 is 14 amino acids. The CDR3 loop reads CASSLAGGVKTQYF. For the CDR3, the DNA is TGTGCCAGCAGTTTAGCGGGAGGTGTGAAGACCCAGTACTTC.

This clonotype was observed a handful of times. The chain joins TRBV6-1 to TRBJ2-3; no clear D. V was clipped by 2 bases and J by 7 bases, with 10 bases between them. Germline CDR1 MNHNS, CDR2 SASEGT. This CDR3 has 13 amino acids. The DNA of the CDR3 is TGTGCCAGCAGTGAACAGTTACAGAATACGCAGTATTTT. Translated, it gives CASSEQLQNTQYF.